Listed below are T cell receptor beta chains from one sample, sequenced in a study of blood T cell repertoires in COVID-19. Clones were sequenced by immunoSEQ multiplex PCR, and TCRdb holds only the in-frame ones, with some missing. The sample shows under 250,000 clones, around 85% of them seen only once. Specimen: peripheral blood. The receptor set was obtained from a man aged 50 to 59 with COVID-19, enrolled during active disease. Both conserved end residues are part of each CDR3. The order of the fields is CDR3 protein, CDR3 DNA, J gene, CDR3 length, D gene, V gene, clone size. The D gene is left open where the match is weak. Size tells how often a clone was seen (once, few, many) or the class of an expanded clone, and some rows leave it out.

cdr3_aa: CASSAGGTANTGELFF
cdr3_nt: TGTGCCAGCAGCGCGGGAGGGACAGCAAACACCGGGGAGCTGTTTTTT
j_call: TRBJ2-2
cdr3_length: 16
d_call: TRBD2
v_call: TRBV11-2
clone_size: -

cdr3_aa: CASSVRQGWEQYF
cdr3_nt: TGTGCCAGCAGCGTCCGACAGGGTTGGGAGCAGTACTTC
j_call: TRBJ2-7
cdr3_length: 13
d_call: TRBD1
v_call: TRBV7-8
clone_size: -

cdr3_aa: CASSVSLGWGGGELFF
cdr3_nt: TGTGCCAGCAGCGTTTCCCTCGGGTGGGGCGGCGGGGAGCTGTTTTTT
j_call: TRBJ2-2
cdr3_length: 16
d_call: -
v_call: TRBV11-2
clone_size: -

cdr3_aa: CAWRTGTSYEQYF
cdr3_nt: TGTGCCTGGAGGACCGGGACATCATACGAGCAGTACTTC
j_call: TRBJ2-7
cdr3_length: 13
d_call: -
v_call: TRBV30
clone_size: -

cdr3_aa: CASSYDGRRTGELFF
cdr3_nt: TGTGCCAGCAGTTACGATGGGAGGCGAACCGGGGAGCTGTTTTTT
j_call: TRBJ2-2
cdr3_length: 15
d_call: -
v_call: TRBV6-5
clone_size: -

cdr3_aa: CASSFLGGVDGYTF
cdr3_nt: TGTGCCAGCAGCTTCCTGGGGGGAGTCGATGGCTACACCTTC
j_call: TRBJ1-2
cdr3_length: 14
d_call: -
v_call: TRBV7-9
clone_size: -

cdr3_aa: CAISSPGQGGGYNEQFF
cdr3_nt: TGTGCCATCAGTTCTCCGGGACAGGGAGGGGGCTACAATGAGCAGTTCTTC
j_call: TRBJ2-1
cdr3_length: 17
d_call: TRBD1
v_call: TRBV10-3
clone_size: -

cdr3_aa: CASSSGQGAYGYTF
cdr3_nt: TGTGCCAGCAGCTCCGGACAGGGGGCCTATGGCTACACCTTC
j_call: TRBJ1-2
cdr3_length: 14
d_call: TRBD1
v_call: TRBV9
clone_size: -

cdr3_aa: CASSYNSGQDSGNTIYF
cdr3_nt: TGTGCCAGCAGCTACAATAGCGGACAGGACTCTGGAAACACCATATATTTT
j_call: TRBJ1-3
cdr3_length: 17
d_call: TRBD1
v_call: TRBV7-9
clone_size: -

cdr3_aa: CASSWDRSYEQYF
cdr3_nt: TGTGCCAGCTCATGGGACAGGTCCTACGAGCAGTACTTC
j_call: TRBJ2-7
cdr3_length: 13
d_call: TRBD1
v_call: TRBV18
clone_size: few

cdr3_aa: CASSLAWGGQNQPQHF
cdr3_nt: TGTGCCAGCAGCTTGGCCTGGGGGGGGCAGAATCAGCCCCAGCATTTT
j_call: TRBJ1-5
cdr3_length: 16
d_call: -
v_call: TRBV5-5
clone_size: -

cdr3_aa: CASSEPPDREDNEQFF
cdr3_nt: TGTGCCAGCAGTGAACCACCGGACAGGGAGGACAATGAGCAGTTCTTC
j_call: TRBJ2-1
cdr3_length: 16
d_call: TRBD1
v_call: TRBV2
clone_size: -

cdr3_aa: CATSDLLGQGDAGELFF
cdr3_nt: TGTGCCACCAGTGATTTGTTGGGACAGGGTGACGCCGGGGAGCTGTTTTTT
j_call: TRBJ2-2
cdr3_length: 17
d_call: TRBD1
v_call: TRBV24-1
clone_size: few

cdr3_aa: CASSLSSGGNSPLHF
cdr3_nt: TGTGCCAGCAGCTTGTCCTCCGGGGGTAATTCACCCCTCCACTTT
j_call: TRBJ1-6
cdr3_length: 15
d_call: -
v_call: TRBV5-4
clone_size: -

cdr3_aa: CASSQLVLRVTGELFF
cdr3_nt: TGTGCCAGCAGCCAGTTGGTTCTCCGGGTCACCGGGGAGCTGTTTTTT
j_call: TRBJ2-2
cdr3_length: 16
d_call: -
v_call: TRBV3-1/TRBV3-2
clone_size: -

cdr3_aa: CASRLSGGNQPQHF
cdr3_nt: TGTGCCAGCAGATTGTCAGGGGGCAATCAGCCCCAGCATTTT
j_call: TRBJ1-5
cdr3_length: 14
d_call: -
v_call: TRBV2
clone_size: -

cdr3_aa: CASMDRHQPQHF
cdr3_nt: TGCGCCAGCATGGACAGGCACCAGCCCCAGCATTTT
j_call: TRBJ1-5
cdr3_length: 12
d_call: TRBD1
v_call: TRBV10-1
clone_size: -

cdr3_aa: CASSPAGWSNEQFF
cdr3_nt: TGTGCCAGCAGCCCAGCGGGGTGGAGTAATGAGCAGTTCTTC
j_call: TRBJ2-1
cdr3_length: 14
d_call: TRBD2
v_call: TRBV7-3
clone_size: -

cdr3_aa: CAWTQGARQPQHF
cdr3_nt: TGTGCCTGGACTCAGGGGGCTCGGCAGCCCCAGCATTTT
j_call: TRBJ1-5
cdr3_length: 13
d_call: TRBD1
v_call: TRBV30
clone_size: once

cdr3_aa: CASSPRKGARSPLHF
cdr3_nt: TGTGCCAGCAGTCCCCGGAAGGGGGCGCGTTCACCCCTCCACTTT
j_call: TRBJ1-6
cdr3_length: 15
d_call: TRBD1
v_call: TRBV28
clone_size: -

cdr3_aa: CASSQAPDSGGQQETQYF
cdr3_nt: TGTGCCAGCAGCCAAGCTCCGGATAGCGGGGGTCAACAAGAGACCCAGTACTTC
j_call: TRBJ2-5
cdr3_length: 18
d_call: TRBD2
v_call: TRBV3-1/TRBV3-2
clone_size: -

cdr3_aa: CASSPSLGLATGELFF
cdr3_nt: TGTGCCAGCTCACCAAGTTTAGGACTAGCCACCGGGGAGCTGTTTTTT
j_call: TRBJ2-2
cdr3_length: 16
d_call: TRBD2
v_call: TRBV18
clone_size: once

cdr3_aa: CASSLSYGVGPYEQYF
cdr3_nt: TGTGCCAGCAGTTTATCTTACGGGGTAGGACCCTACGAGCAGTACTTC
j_call: TRBJ2-7
cdr3_length: 16
d_call: -
v_call: TRBV27
clone_size: -

cdr3_aa: CASSLPQGQTYF
cdr3_nt: TGTGCCAGCAGCCTGCCCCAGGGACAGACATACTTC
j_call: TRBJ2-7
cdr3_length: 12
d_call: TRBD1
v_call: TRBV5-6
clone_size: -

cdr3_aa: CASTHGGSIDEQFF
cdr3_nt: TGTGCCAGCACTCACGGGGGGTCTATCGATGAGCAGTTCTTC
j_call: TRBJ2-1
cdr3_length: 14
d_call: TRBD2
v_call: TRBV6-1
clone_size: -

cdr3_aa: CASSLARSGGEQFF
cdr3_nt: TGTGCTAGCAGCTTAGCGCGTTCGGGGGGTGAGCAGTTCTTC
j_call: TRBJ2-1
cdr3_length: 14
d_call: TRBD2
v_call: TRBV7-7
clone_size: once

cdr3_aa: CSASLSGGATGELFF
cdr3_nt: TGCAGTGCTAGTCTTAGCGGGGGGGCTACCGGGGAGCTGTTTTTT
j_call: TRBJ2-2
cdr3_length: 15
d_call: TRBD2
v_call: TRBV20-1
clone_size: -

cdr3_aa: CASSIEGRGAFEAFF
cdr3_nt: TGTGCCAGTAGTATAGAGGGCAGGGGAGCGTTTGAAGCTTTCTTT
j_call: TRBJ1-1
cdr3_length: 15
d_call: -
v_call: TRBV19
clone_size: -

cdr3_aa: CASSLRGKDNSPLHF
cdr3_nt: TGTGCCAGCAGCTTGAGAGGGAAAGATAATTCACCCCTCCACTTT
j_call: TRBJ1-6
cdr3_length: 15
d_call: -
v_call: TRBV7-9
clone_size: -

cdr3_aa: CASSYRSGVGEQFF
cdr3_nt: TGTGCCAGCAGTTACCGGTCAGGGGTAGGTGAGCAGTTCTTC
j_call: TRBJ2-1
cdr3_length: 14
d_call: -
v_call: TRBV6-5
clone_size: many

cdr3_aa: CASSPRQARSGNTIYF
cdr3_nt: TGTGCCAGCAGCCCCCGGCAGGCGCGCTCTGGAAACACCATATATTTT
j_call: TRBJ1-3
cdr3_length: 16
d_call: -
v_call: TRBV6-2/TRBV6-3
clone_size: -